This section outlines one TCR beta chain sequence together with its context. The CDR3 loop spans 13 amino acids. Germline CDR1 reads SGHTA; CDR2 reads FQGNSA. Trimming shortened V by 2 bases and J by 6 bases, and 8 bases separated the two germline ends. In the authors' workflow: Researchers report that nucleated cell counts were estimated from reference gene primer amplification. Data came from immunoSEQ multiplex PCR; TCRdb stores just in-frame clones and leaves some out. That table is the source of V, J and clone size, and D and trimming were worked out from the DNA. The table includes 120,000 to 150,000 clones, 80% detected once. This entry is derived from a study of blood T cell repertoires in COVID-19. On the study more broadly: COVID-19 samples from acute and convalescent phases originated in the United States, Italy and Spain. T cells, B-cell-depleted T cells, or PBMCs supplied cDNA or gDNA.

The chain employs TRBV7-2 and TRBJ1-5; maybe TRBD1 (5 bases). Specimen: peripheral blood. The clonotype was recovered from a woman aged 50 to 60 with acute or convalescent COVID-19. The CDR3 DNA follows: TGTGCCAGCAGCTTAAGGGGAGGTCAGCCCCAGCATTTT. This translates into CASSLRGGQPQHF.